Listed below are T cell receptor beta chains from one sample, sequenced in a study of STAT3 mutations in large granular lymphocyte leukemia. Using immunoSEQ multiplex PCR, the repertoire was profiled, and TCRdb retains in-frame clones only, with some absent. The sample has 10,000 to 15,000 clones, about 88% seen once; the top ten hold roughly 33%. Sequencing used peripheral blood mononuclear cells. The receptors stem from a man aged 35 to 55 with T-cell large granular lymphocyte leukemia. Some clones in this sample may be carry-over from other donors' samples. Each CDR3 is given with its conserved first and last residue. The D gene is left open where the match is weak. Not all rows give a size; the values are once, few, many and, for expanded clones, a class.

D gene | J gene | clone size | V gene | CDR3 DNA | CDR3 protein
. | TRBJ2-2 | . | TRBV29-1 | TGCAGCGTTGTTGGGGGGAACACCGGGGAGCTGTTTTTT | CSVVGGNTGELFF
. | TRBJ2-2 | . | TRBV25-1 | TGTGCCAGCAGTTTCGGCGGCGGGGAGCTGTTTTTT | CASSFGGGELFF
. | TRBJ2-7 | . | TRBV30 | TGTGCCTGGAGTGCCCAGGGCTACGAGCAGTACTTC | CAWSAQGYEQYF
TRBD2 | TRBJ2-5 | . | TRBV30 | TGTGCCTGGACCGAGGGACTAGCGGTAGGAGAGACCCAGTACTTC | CAWTEGLAVGETQYF
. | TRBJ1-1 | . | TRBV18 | TGTGCCAGCTCAGTCGCCAGGGCGAACACTGAAGCTTTCTTT | CASSVARANTEAFF
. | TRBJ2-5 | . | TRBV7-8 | TGTGCCAGCAGCTTAGGGGTCGGAGTACATGGGGGGGAGACCCAGTACTTC | CASSLGVGVHGGETQYF
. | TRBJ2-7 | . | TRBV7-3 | TGTGCCAGCAGCCCCTCTGGACAGCCCTACGAGCAGTACTTC | CASSPSGQPYEQYF
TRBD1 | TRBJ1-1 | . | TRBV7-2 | TGTGCCAGCAGCAGACAGGGTTTGAGCACTGAAGCTTTCTTT | CASSRQGLSTEAFF
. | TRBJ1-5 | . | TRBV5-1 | TGCGCCAGCAGCTTGGGCGGGGGACTTGATCAGCCCCAGCATTTT | CASSLGGGLDQPQHF
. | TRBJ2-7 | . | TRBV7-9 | TGTGCCAGCAGCTCCACTAGGTGGGGGGGGCTCGAGCAGTACTTC | CASSSTRWGGLEQYF
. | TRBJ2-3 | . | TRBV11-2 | TGTGCCAGCAGCTTAGATTCTACCCTTAACACAGATACGCAGTATTTT | CASSLDSTLNTDTQYF
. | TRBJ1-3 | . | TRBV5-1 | TGCGCCAGCAGCTTGGAGCCGGGAACCTCTGGAAACACCATATATTTT | CASSLEPGTSGNTIYF
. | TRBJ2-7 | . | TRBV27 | TGTGCCAGCAGTCCGCTTAACTGGGACTCTACCTACGAGCAGTACTTC | CASSPLNWDSTYEQYF
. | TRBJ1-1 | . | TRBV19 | TGTGCCAGTAGTATAAGGCTGAAGTGGAACACTGAAGCTTTCTTT | CASSIRLKWNTEAFF
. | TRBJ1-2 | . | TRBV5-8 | TGTGCCAGCAGCCGGGACGGTTTCTATGGCTACACCTTC | CASSRDGFYGYTF
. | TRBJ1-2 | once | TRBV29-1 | TGCAGCGTTTTCAGGGTGAGCGGCTATGGCTACACCTTC | CSVFRVSGYGYTF
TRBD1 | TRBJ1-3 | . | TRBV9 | TGTGCCAGCAGCGCCGCACCAGGGGGAATCTCTGGAAACACCATATATTTT | CASSAAPGGISGNTIYF
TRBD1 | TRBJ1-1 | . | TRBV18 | TGTGCCAGCTCACCAGCCGGGACAGGTAACACTGAAGCTTTCTTT | CASSPAGTGNTEAFF
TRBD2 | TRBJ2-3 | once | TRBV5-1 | TGCGCCAGCAGCTTGGCGACTAGCGGGGGAAGCACAGATACGCAGTATTTT | CASSLATSGGSTDTQYF
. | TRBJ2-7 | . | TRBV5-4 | TGTGCCAGCAGCTTGGGTTCGACCTGGACCTACGAGCAGTACTTC | CASSLGSTWTYEQYF
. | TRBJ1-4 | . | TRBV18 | TGTGCCAGCTCACCACCCTTGGGGCGAACGGCTAATGAAAAACTGTTTTTT | CASSPPLGRTANEKLFF
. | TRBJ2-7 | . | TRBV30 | TGTGCCTGGAGTACCAAAGTGTCCTACGAGCAGTACTTC | CAWSTKVSYEQYF
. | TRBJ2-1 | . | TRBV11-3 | TGTGCCAGCAGCTTAGACGGGTACAATGAGCAGTTCTTC | CASSLDGYNEQFF
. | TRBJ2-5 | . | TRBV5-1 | TGCGCCAGCAGCCCGGACCAAGAGACCCAGTACTTC | CASSPDQETQYF
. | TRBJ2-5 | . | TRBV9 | TGTGCCAGCAGCGGGAACCCGGGGCATCAAGAGACCCAGTACTTC | CASSGNPGHQETQYF
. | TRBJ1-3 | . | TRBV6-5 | TGTGCCAGCAGCGGGAGGGTTGGAAACACCATATATTTT | CASSGRVGNTIYF
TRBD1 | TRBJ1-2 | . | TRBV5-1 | TGCGCCAGCAGCACGGGACAGGGGGCGCGCGGCTACACCTTC | CASSTGQGARGYTF
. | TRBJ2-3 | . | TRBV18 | TGTGCCAGCTCTGGGGGGCTGGACGGGCAGTATTTT | CASSGGLDGQYF
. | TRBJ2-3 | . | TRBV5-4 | TGTGCCAGCAGCTCCCCTCCTAGCACAGATACGCAGTATTTT | CASSSPPSTDTQYF
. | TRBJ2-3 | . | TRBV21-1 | TGTGCCAGCAGCAAAAACAAGCAGGGCGGGTCAGATACGCAGTATTTT | CASSKNKQGGSDTQYF
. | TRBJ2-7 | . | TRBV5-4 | TGTGCCAGCAGCTTACCAGGGGCGCTCATGGGGGAGCAGTACTTC | CASSLPGALMGEQYF
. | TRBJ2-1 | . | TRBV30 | TGTGCCTGGAGAGAGACCCACAATGAGCAGTTCTTC | CAWRETHNEQFF
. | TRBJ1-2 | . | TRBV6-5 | TGTGCCAGCGGGCAGGGGAAGGTGGGCTACACCTTC | CASGQGKVGYTF
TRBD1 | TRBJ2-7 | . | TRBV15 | TGTGCCACCAGCAGCGGACAGGGGGCAAGCGAGCAGTACTTC | CATSSGQGASEQYF
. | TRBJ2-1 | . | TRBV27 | TGTGCCAGCAGTTTATCGATCCAGGGATTATACGGTGAGCAGTTCTTC | CASSLSIQGLYGEQFF
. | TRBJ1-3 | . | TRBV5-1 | TGCGCCAGCAGCTTGGGGGGACTTGCCTTGGACACCATATATTTT | CASSLGGLALDTIYF
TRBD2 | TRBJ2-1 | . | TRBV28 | TGTGCCAGCAGTACTCGGGTAGCGGGGGACTACAATGAGCAGTTCTTC | CASSTRVAGDYNEQFF
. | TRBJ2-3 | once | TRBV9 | TGTGCCAGCAGCGTAGAAGGGGCGCCCACAGATACGCAGTATTTT | CASSVEGAPTDTQYF
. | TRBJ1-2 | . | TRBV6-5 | TGTGCCAGCAGCGTAAGCCCCTCTAACTATGGCTACACCTTC | CASSVSPSNYGYTF
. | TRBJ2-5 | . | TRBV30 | TGTGCCTGGAGTCGTGGGGGCTCTCAAGAGACCCAGTACTTC | CAWSRGGSQETQYF